A selection of T cell receptor beta chains follows, all from one sample in a study of blood T cell repertoires in COVID-19. Clones were read by immunoSEQ multiplex PCR, and TCRdb kept only the in-frame ones, dropping some. The sample consists of about 200,000 clones, about 86% of them appearing once. Sequenced sample: PBMCs or T cells enriched from blood (not recorded which). The receptors shown here come from a middle-aged woman in a cohort exposed to, infected with or recovered from COVID-19 (not recorded which). Each CDR3 is given without its conserved first and last residue. A D gene is named only where the DNA matches it firmly. Rows give clone size only sometimes, using once, few, many, or a class for an expanded clone.

d_call j_call clone_size v_call cdr3_aa
- TRBJ2-7 - TRBV5-4 ASSDAVEQY
- TRBJ2-1 - TRBV25-1 ASSGLGPWNEQF
TRBD1 TRBJ1-1 - TRBV5-1 ASSGGQGVGEAF
TRBD2 TRBJ2-3 - TRBV5-4 ASSSYPVNSGSRDTQY
TRBD2 TRBJ2-1 - TRBV5-4 ASSLTSGRLSWQF
- TRBJ1-5 - TRBV10-2 ASREVGVTQPQH
TRBD1 TRBJ1-1 once TRBV29-1 SASTGGNTEAF
- TRBJ1-1 once TRBV6-1 ASSGSHRYWRGNTEAF
TRBD1 TRBJ1-4 - TRBV23-1 ASTGQGEELVNEKLF
- TRBJ2-5 - TRBV5-4 ASSLGWQETETQY
TRBD1 TRBJ1-1 - TRBV19 ASSVTGQLNTEAF
- TRBJ2-7 - TRBV29-1 SVGTDLPYEQY
TRBD2 TRBJ2-7 - TRBV5-4 ASSLGRGGYEQY
TRBD1 TRBJ2-7 once TRBV5-1 ASSLGDREFSYEQY
TRBD1 TRBJ1-5 - TRBV28 ASSYYRGSQPQH
TRBD1 TRBJ2-5 - TRBV5-1 ASSSDRVGQETQY
TRBD1 TRBJ1-2 - TRBV3-1/TRBV3-2 ASSSRTGGVYGYT
- TRBJ1-4 - TRBV18 ASSQMQGKGNEKLF
- TRBJ1-1 few TRBV5-6 ASSAPDTSNTEAF
TRBD1 TRBJ1-3 - TRBV12-3/TRBV12-4 ASSLTGGGTIY
- TRBJ1-1 - TRBV28 ASRTIGANTEAF
- TRBJ1-1 - TRBV6-2/TRBV6-3 ASSYSYEAF
- TRBJ2-2 - TRBV4-1 ASSLQGTGNTGELF
TRBD1 TRBJ2-1 - TRBV24-1 ATSDFGTGVDEQF
- TRBJ1-1 - TRBV12-3/TRBV12-4 ASSSGGGTEAF
- TRBJ1-1 - TRBV5-4 ASSFRGGAEEAF
- TRBJ2-1 once TRBV6-5 ASSYSTAFSYNEQF
TRBD1 TRBJ2-7 - TRBV11-3 ASSFGTVLYEQY
- TRBJ1-1 - TRBV7-9 ASSPPGGGNTEAF
- TRBJ1-2 once TRBV10-3 AISAGDYGYT
TRBD1 TRBJ2-3 - TRBV7-9 ASSFRTGGTDTQY
- TRBJ1-2 - TRBV3-1/TRBV3-2 ASSQDPGYGYT
TRBD1 TRBJ1-2 - TRBV29-1 SVLTGTGSFYGYT
- TRBJ2-5 - TRBV4-3 ASSPEGGRETQY
- TRBJ1-1 once TRBV19 ASYGIGVRKAF
- TRBJ1-2 - TRBV3-1/TRBV3-2 ASSQDSLRGYFNYGYT
TRBD1 TRBJ2-2 - TRBV19 ASSGGQVSGELF
- TRBJ1-1 - TRBV7-8 ASTERGTRAVMNTEAF
- TRBJ1-1 - TRBV19 ASSRGSNTEAF
TRBD2 TRBJ2-1 - TRBV3-1/TRBV3-2 ASSQPLATDYNEQF
- TRBJ2-7 - TRBV21-1 ASSKETGNEQY
TRBD1 TRBJ1-2 - TRBV12-5 ASGLPGTGDYGYT
TRBD1 TRBJ1-2 - TRBV2 ASSEMVGQGYGNYGYT
TRBD2 TRBJ2-7 - TRBV11-3 ASSPRREGYEQY
TRBD2 TRBJ2-7 - TRBV7-2 ASSLSGGFSYEQY
- TRBJ2-7 - TRBV4-1 ASSQGRGRDTYYEQY
- TRBJ1-2 - TRBV7-9 ASSPGYGYT
- TRBJ1-2 - TRBV2 ASRSGTLYGYT
- TRBJ2-7 - TRBV5-6 ASSSQANEQY
- TRBJ2-5 - TRBV5-4 ASSLQLAAKETQY
- TRBJ1-1 - TRBV3-1/TRBV3-2 ASSLQDRNTEAF
- TRBJ2-7 few TRBV4-1 ASSQDTHSPYEQY
- TRBJ2-1 - TRBV6-2/TRBV6-3 ASSYQVESYNEQF
TRBD1 TRBJ1-1 - TRBV27 ASSLSGQGVGSTEAF
TRBD1 TRBJ2-1 - TRBV6-5 ASSYRRQGYGDEQF
- TRBJ2-7 few TRBV7-9 ASSLGDSDRY
TRBD1 TRBJ1-1 - TRBV11-3 ASRDPGQMAF
- TRBJ1-6 - TRBV6-4 ASSDPVEGPPPLH